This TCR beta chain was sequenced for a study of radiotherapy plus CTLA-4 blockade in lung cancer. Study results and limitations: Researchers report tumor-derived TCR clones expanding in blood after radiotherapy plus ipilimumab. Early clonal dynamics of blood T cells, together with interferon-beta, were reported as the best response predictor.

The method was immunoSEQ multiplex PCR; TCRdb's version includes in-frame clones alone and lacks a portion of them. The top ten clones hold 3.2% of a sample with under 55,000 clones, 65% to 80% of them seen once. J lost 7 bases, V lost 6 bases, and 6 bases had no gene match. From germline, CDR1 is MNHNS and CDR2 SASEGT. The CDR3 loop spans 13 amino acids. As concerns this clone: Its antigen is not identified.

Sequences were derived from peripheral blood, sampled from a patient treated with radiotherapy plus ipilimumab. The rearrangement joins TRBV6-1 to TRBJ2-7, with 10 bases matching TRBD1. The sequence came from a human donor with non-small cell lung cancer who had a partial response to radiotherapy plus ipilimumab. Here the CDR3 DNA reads TGTGCCAGCAGCCCGGACAGGGGGGGGGAGCAGTACTTC. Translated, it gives CASSPDRGGEQYF.